This T cell receptor (beta chain) was observed in a study of Ad26.COV2.S vaccination and SARS-CoV-2 variants. Study details: It was the COV1001 Ad26.COV2.S trial arm that included the donor. Intramuscular Ad26.COV2.S at 5x10^10 or 1x10^11 viral particles. Study-wide results and caveats: Substantial breadth was reported for post-vaccination spike-specific CD8+ and CD4+ T cells.

About this clone: As yet, its antigen is unknown.

V was shortened by 6 bases and J by 8 bases, with 14 bases between the two germline ends. The V gene's germline CDR1 is MNHEY and CDR2 SVGAGI. The CDR3 extends over 13 amino acids. Specified treatment: 15 to 20 received Ad26.COV2.S at low or high dose, single or two shots; 5 received placebo; per-sample allocation not given. The investigators took samples on day 63 after the first vaccine or placebo injection. An 18-55-year-old adult in Boston served as donor. TCRdb's table, derived via immunoSEQ multiplex PCR, lists solely in-frame clones and lacks some. The sample gives 400,000 to 450,000 clones, 75% to 95% of which show up once; more than 10% is in the top ten.

The clonotype comes from a person aged 18-60 years who received the Ad26.COV2.S COVID-19 vaccine or a placebo. Sample: peripheral blood, taken in a trial of Ad26.COV2.S vaccine versus placebo. This chain joins TRBV6-5 and TRBJ1-5; D is uncertain. CDR3 sequence reads: CASSPPLEKPQHF. As DNA, the CDR3 is TGTGCCAGCAGCCCCCCCCTAGAAAAGCCCCAGCATTTT.